This T cell receptor (beta chain) was documented in a study of spatial heterogeneity in lung cancer. This clonotype is classed as medium-sized. Antigen unknown. Time point indicated: sample taken at primary tumor resection. The 65 or so donors had untreated early-stage non-small cell lung cancer. Study-wide findings and caveats: Tumor mutation count correlated with how many alpha and beta TCRs expanded intratumorally.

Each CDR3 protein gets one entry after TCRdb re-called the 5' RACE reads with MiXCR. The profile covers fewer than 15,000 distinct CDR3 sequences, with over 3% appearing a single time and less than 10% taken by the ten largest. Specimen: lung tumor tissue, collected at surgery. The receptor comes from a male donor with early-stage non-small cell lung cancer.

CDR3 DNA: TGCAGTGCCCCGATGGGTAGGGGGCGAGAGACCCAGTACTTC. Translated, it gives CSAPMGRGRETQYF. This chain connects TRBV20-1 to TRBJ2-5, with 7 bases aligning to TRBD1. This CDR3 has 14 amino acids. Losses at the gene ends were 6 bases for V and 4 bases for J; bases not matched to a gene: 11. Germline lookup yields CDR1 DFQATT and CDR2 SNEGSKA (reference sequence).